This TCR beta chain appears in the sequencing data of a study of shared clonotypes between healthy human individuals. For this clone: Its antigen is unidentified.

Study outcomes and limitations: Across a handful of donors, naive CD4 shared around 5%, naive CD8 3% to 3.5%, memory CD4 more than 2%, memory CD8 0.4% to 0.5%.

Clones were read by immunoSEQ multiplex PCR, and TCRdb kept only the in-frame ones, dropping some. The table records about 330,000 clones, roughly 84% of them present only once. Donation came from healthy HIV-negative adults that had no recent acute infections or vaccinations. In CD8 memory, CD45RO+ cells were put together with CCR7-negative CD45RA+ TemRA cells. Per germline, CDR1 MGHRA and CDR2 YSYEKL. Trimming removed 1 base from V and 5 bases from J, with 13 bases in between. The CDR3 totals 15 residues. The specimen sequenced was memory CD8+ T cells sorted from blood. Subset: CD45RO+ cells pooled with CCR7-negative TemRA cells. The origin of this receptor is a man younger than 35 in good health. The chain is built from TRBV4-1 and TRBJ2-3; tentative D call: TRBD2 (6 bases). The CDR3 DNA reads as TGCGCCAGCAGCCAAGGGCCGGGAGACGTAGATACGCAGTATTTT. Amino acid sequence: CASSQGPGDVDTQYF.